A selection of T cell receptor beta chains follows, all from one sample in a study of blood T cell repertoires in COVID-19. Libraries were prepared by immunoSEQ multiplex PCR; TCRdb keeps only in-frame clonotypes and omits some of them. The sample lists about 150,000 clones; 87% were seen once. Sequenced sample: peripheral blood. These receptors all come from a woman aged 55-70 years with active or convalescent COVID-19. The CDR3 runs from the conserved cysteine through the conserved F or W. The D gene is left open where the match is weak. The size entry is marked missing in some rows and otherwise reads once, few, many or a size class.

V: TRBV10-3
J: TRBJ1-3
D: .
size: .
CDR3: CAISRQSSGNTIYF
DNA: TGTGCCATCAGTCGACAAAGCTCTGGAAACACCATATATTTT

V: TRBV29-1
J: TRBJ2-7
D: .
size: .
CDR3: CSVEGLGRDYEQYF
DNA: TGCAGCGTTGAAGGGTTGGGCAGGGACTACGAGCAGTACTTC

V: TRBV30
J: TRBJ1-5
D: .
size: .
CDR3: CAWSQGNQPQHF
DNA: TGTGCCTGGAGTCAGGGAAATCAGCCCCAGCATTTT

V: TRBV19
J: TRBJ2-5
D: TRBD1
size: .
CDR3: CASSISRGKETQYF
DNA: TGTGCCAGTAGTATAAGCAGGGGGAAAGAGACCCAGTACTTC

V: TRBV9
J: TRBJ1-2
D: .
size: few
CDR3: CASSLQAAGAYGYTF
DNA: TGTGCCAGCAGCTTACAGGCGGCAGGGGCCTATGGCTACACCTTC

V: TRBV6-5
J: TRBJ1-2
D: .
size: .
CDR3: CASSYGPREGGYTF
DNA: TGTGCCAGCAGTTACGGGCCGCGCGAAGGTGGCTACACCTTC

V: TRBV9
J: TRBJ1-1
D: TRBD1
size: once
CDR3: CASSVEGAFGTEAFF
DNA: TGTGCCAGCAGCGTAGAGGGGGCGTTCGGCACTGAAGCTTTCTTT

V: TRBV2
J: TRBJ2-7
D: TRBD2
size: .
CDR3: CASGDERGAYEQYF
DNA: TGTGCCAGCGGCGACGAGCGGGGGGCCTACGAGCAGTACTTC

V: TRBV2
J: TRBJ2-6
D: .
size: .
CDR3: CASSEDRPYNSGANVLTF
DNA: TGTGCCAGCAGTGAAGACAGACCTTATAACTCTGGGGCCAACGTCCTGACTTTC

V: TRBV2
J: TRBJ1-5
D: TRBD1
size: .
CDR3: CASSEYRGGEGQPQHF
DNA: TGTGCCAGCAGTGAATACAGGGGAGGAGAGGGACAGCCCCAGCATTTT

V: TRBV19
J: TRBJ1-5
D: .
size: .
CDR3: CASSWDTGLGQPQHF
DNA: TGTGCCAGTAGTTGGGATACAGGGTTGGGGCAGCCCCAGCATTTT

V: TRBV18
J: TRBJ1-2
D: TRBD1
size: .
CDR3: CASSPNRGYGYTF
DNA: TGTGCCAGCTCTCCGAACAGGGGCTATGGCTACACCTTC

V: TRBV7-6
J: TRBJ2-1
D: TRBD2
size: .
CDR3: CASSLDDGSGGGDEQFF
DNA: TGTGCCAGCAGCTTAGATGATGGTAGCGGGGGCGGGGATGAGCAGTTCTTC

V: TRBV5-5
J: TRBJ1-5
D: .
size: .
CDR3: CASSLGRSYSNQPQHF
DNA: TGTGCCAGCAGCTTGGGGAGGTCATATAGCAATCAGCCCCAGCATTTT

V: TRBV4-1
J: TRBJ2-4
D: .
size: .
CDR3: CASSPRGKEGAKNIQYF
DNA: TGCGCCAGCTCTCCACGGGGGAAGGAGGGGGCCAAAAACATTCAGTACTTC

V: TRBV30
J: TRBJ1-2
D: .
size: once
CDR3: CAWSLDFGGYTF
DNA: TGTGCCTGGAGTTTGGACTTTGGAGGCTACACCTTC

V: TRBV18
J: TRBJ1-2
D: .
size: .
CDR3: CASSPPGREGYGYTF
DNA: TGTGCCAGCTCACCCCCCGGCAGGGAGGGCTATGGCTACACCTTC

V: TRBV19
J: TRBJ1-1
D: .
size: few
CDR3: CASSMGLNTEAFF
DNA: TGTGCCAGTAGTATGGGCCTGAACACTGAAGCTTTCTTT

V: TRBV6-6
J: TRBJ2-3
D: TRBD2
size: many
CDR3: CASTLGLAGQYF
DNA: TGTGCCAGCACCCTCGGACTAGCGGGGCAGTATTTT

V: TRBV5-6
J: TRBJ2-5
D: .
size: .
CDR3: CASVSRDYQETQYF
DNA: TGTGCCAGCGTCAGCCGGGACTACCAAGAGACCCAGTACTTC

V: TRBV27
J: TRBJ2-5
D: TRBD2
size: few
CDR3: CASSRMTSGGWGETQYF
DNA: TGTGCCAGCAGTCGAATGACTAGCGGGGGGTGGGGAGAGACCCAGTACTTC

V: TRBV29-1
J: TRBJ1-4
D: .
size: .
CDR3: CSVIRQLNEKLFF
DNA: TGCAGCGTTATTCGACAGCTGAATGAAAAACTGTTTTTT

V: TRBV3-1/TRBV3-2
J: TRBJ2-3
D: .
size: .
CDR3: CASSQVGAPVDTQYF
DNA: TGTGCCAGCAGCCAAGTTGGAGCCCCAGTAGATACGCAGTATTTT

V: TRBV7-2
J: TRBJ1-2
D: .
size: .
CDR3: CASSPSLAAYGYTF
DNA: TGTGCCAGCAGCCCCTCCCTCGCGGCCTATGGCTACACCTTC

V: TRBV12-3/TRBV12-4
J: TRBJ2-1
D: TRBD1
size: .
CDR3: CASSSGQYNEQFF
DNA: TGTGCCAGCAGTTCGGGACAGTACAATGAGCAGTTCTTC

V: TRBV7-9
J: TRBJ2-7
D: .
size: .
CDR3: CASSSLDLLEQYF
DNA: TGTGCCAGCAGCTCCCTTGATCTATTGGAGCAGTACTTC

V: TRBV7-2
J: TRBJ2-6
D: TRBD1
size: few
CDR3: CASSKGQGISGANVLTF
DNA: TGTGCCAGCAGCAAAGGACAGGGAATCTCTGGGGCCAACGTCCTGACTTTC